These T cell receptor beta chains were read from a single sample in a study of cytomegalovirus exposure and HLA in healthy donors. This table comes from immunoSEQ multiplex PCR, and its TCRdb copy is limited to in-frame clones, with some not included. The table records some 90,000 clones, roughly 79% of them present only once. Input material: PBMCs. The receptors were gathered from a man in his thirties or forties in good health and CMV-seronegative. Each CDR3 is given with its conserved first and last residue. A D gene is named only where the DNA matches it firmly. Clone size is not always given. Where it is, it says once, few, many or a class for expanded clones.

TRBV11-2	NA	TRBJ2-3	NA	CASSLPQTGLDTQYF	TGTGCCAGCAGCTTACCCCAAACAGGGTTGGATACGCAGTATTTT
TRBV7-8	NA	TRBJ1-2	NA	CASSPRPGLNYGYTF	TGTGCCAGCAGCCCTCGTCCGGGACTTAACTATGGCTACACCTTC
TRBV6-4	TRBD2	TRBJ2-3	NA	CASSDGAGGGPDTQYF	TGTGCCAGCAGTGACGGAGCGGGAGGGGGGCCAGATACGCAGTATTTT
TRBV5-4	TRBD1	TRBJ2-5	NA	CASSSRRGPETQYF	TGTGCCAGCAGCTCTCGCAGGGGGCCGGAGACCCAGTACTTC
TRBV2	NA	TRBJ1-1	few	CASSESHPWSTEAFF	TGTGCCAGCAGTGAGTCTCACCCCTGGAGCACTGAAGCTTTCTTT
TRBV5-1	NA	TRBJ2-7	NA	CASSLESGLVNEQYF	TGCGCCAGCAGCCTGGAGTCAGGGTTAGTCAACGAGCAGTACTTC
TRBV10-3	TRBD1	TRBJ1-2	NA	CAIKGDRDYGYTF	TGTGCCATCAAAGGGGACAGGGACTATGGCTACACCTTC
TRBV18	TRBD1	TRBJ1-5	NA	CASSSYGTGGPGWPQHF	TGTGCCAGCTCAAGCTATGGGACAGGGGGGCCAGGTTGGCCCCAGCATTTT
TRBV6-1	NA	TRBJ1-4	once	CASSDAGRANEKLFF	TGTGCCAGCAGTGATGCAGGGAGGGCTAATGAAAAACTGTTTTTT
TRBV7-3	TRBD1	TRBJ2-6	NA	CASSPGQVPSGANVLTF	TGTGCCAGCAGCCCCGGACAGGTACCGTCTGGGGCCAACGTCCTGACTTTC
TRBV5-4	NA	TRBJ2-5	NA	CASSSNQETQYF	TGTGCCAGCAGCTCAAACCAAGAGACCCAGTACTTC
TRBV15	NA	TRBJ2-7	NA	CATSRDTQGPGSYEQYF	TGTGCCACCAGCAGAGATACTCAGGGGCCAGGTTCCTACGAGCAGTACTTC
TRBV7-9	TRBD1	TRBJ1-4	NA	CSSSSNALDRNNEKLFF	TGTTCCAGCAGCTCTAACGCCCTGGACAGGAATAATGAAAAACTGTTTTTT
TRBV6-5	NA	TRBJ1-1	few	CASSQEDRKAFF	TGTGCCAGCAGCCAGGAAGACCGTAAAGCTTTCTTT
TRBV9	TRBD2	TRBJ2-7	NA	CASSPGLGYEQYF	TGTGCCAGCAGCCCGGGACTAGGGTACGAGCAGTACTTC
TRBV19	NA	TRBJ2-2	NA	CASSIVGRRATTGELFF	TGTGCCAGTAGTATCGTCGGTAGGAGGGCCACCACCGGGGAGCTGTTTTTT
TRBV9	TRBD1	TRBJ1-2	NA	CASSVGTGAAGYTF	TGTGCCAGCAGCGTGGGAACAGGGGCGGCTGGCTACACCTTC
TRBV11-2	TRBD1	TRBJ2-2	NA	CASSSNRDRVTGELFF	TGTGCCAGCAGCTCAAACCGGGACAGGGTCACCGGGGAGCTGTTTTTT
TRBV6-6	NA	TRBJ1-4	NA	CASSYQGGYNEKLFF	TGTGCCAGCAGTTATCAGGGAGGATATAATGAAAAACTGTTTTTT
TRBV27	NA	TRBJ1-1	NA	CASSLGGPNTEAFF	TGTGCCAGCAGTTTAGGGGGCCCGAACACTGAAGCTTTCTTT
TRBV6-5	NA	TRBJ1-3	NA	CASSYSVAATGNTIYF	TGTGCCAGCAGTTACTCAGTTGCGGCAACTGGAAACACCATATATTTT
TRBV9	NA	TRBJ2-1	NA	CASSVDELYNEQFF	TGTGCCAGCAGCGTAGATGAACTGTACAATGAGCAGTTCTTC
TRBV19	TRBD2	TRBJ2-3	NA	CASSPRLAASTDTQYF	TGTGCCAGTAGTCCCCGGCTAGCGGCTAGCACAGATACGCAGTATTTT
TRBV2	TRBD2	TRBJ2-1	few	CAPSSGGKNHEQFF	TGTGCCCCCAGTTCGGGGGGGAAGAATCATGAGCAGTTCTTC
TRBV7-2	NA	TRBJ1-5	once	CASSFNRVPQPQHF	TGTGCCAGCAGCTTCAACAGGGTCCCTCAGCCCCAGCATTTT
TRBV28	TRBD1	TRBJ1-2	once	CASRGTGVYGYTF	TGTGCCAGCAGAGGGACAGGGGTATATGGCTACACCTTC
TRBV5-6	NA	TRBJ2-7	few	CASSLAGNSYEQYF	TGTGCCAGCAGCTTGGCAGGGAACTCCTACGAGCAGTACTTC
TRBV7-8	TRBD2	TRBJ2-1	NA	CASSVLAGGPIEFF	TGTGCCAGCAGCGTACTAGCGGGAGGGCCCATCGAGTTCTTC
TRBV27	TRBD1	TRBJ1-1	NA	CASSFRSRGTGISEAFF	TGTGCCAGCAGTTTTCGCAGCAGGGGGACAGGAATTTCAGAAGCTTTCTTT
TRBV7-9	NA	TRBJ1-5	NA	CASSLGAFGNSNQPQHF	TGTGCCAGCAGCTTAGGGGCGTTCGGGAATAGCAATCAGCCCCAGCATTTT
TRBV9	NA	TRBJ1-2	NA	CASSPRGSGASYGYTF	TGTGCCAGCAGCCCACGGGGTTCAGGGGCCTCATATGGCTACACCTTC
TRBV27	TRBD1	TRBJ1-2	NA	CRDRGVGGYGYTF	TGCCGGGACAGGGGGGTCGGCGGCTATGGCTACACCTTC
TRBV4-3	TRBD1	TRBJ2-7	NA	CASSQEVGQTGRQYF	TGCGCCAGCAGCCAAGAGGTGGGGCAGACAGGGCGTCAGTACTTC
TRBV7-6	TRBD1	TRBJ2-1	NA	CASSFNPPGQGLHEQFF	TGTGCCAGCAGCTTCAACCCGCCGGGACAGGGTTTGCATGAGCAGTTCTTC
TRBV14	NA	TRBJ2-6	NA	CASSQDRGSGANVLTF	TGTGCCAGCAGCCAAGATCGAGGGTCAGGGGCCAACGTCCTGACTTTC
TRBV19	NA	TRBJ1-5	NA	CASSIPGNQPQHF	TGTGCCAGTAGTATTCCTGGCAATCAGCCCCAGCATTTT
TRBV25-1	NA	TRBJ1-1	NA	CASSETRGTEAFF	TGTGCCAGCAGTGAAACTCGGGGCACTGAAGCTTTCTTT
TRBV6-4	NA	TRBJ2-3	NA	CASSDRRGDTQYF	TGTGCCAGCAGTGATCGTCGGGGGGATACGCAGTATTTT
TRBV6-6	NA	TRBJ1-2	few	CASRDQGTSGYTF	TGTGCCAGCAGGGATCAGGGGACAAGTGGCTACACCTTC
TRBV19	NA	TRBJ1-2	NA	CASNSNGYTF	TGTGCCAGTAACTCCAACGGCTACACCTTC
TRBV27	NA	TRBJ2-3	many	CASSLDRGTDTQYF	TGTGCCAGCAGTCTCGACCGGGGGACAGATACGCAGTATTTT
TRBV7-3	NA	TRBJ2-1	NA	CASSLTSGTLGNEQFF	TGTGCCAGCAGCTTAACTAGCGGAACCCTTGGGAATGAGCAGTTCTTC
TRBV9	NA	TRBJ2-3	NA	CASSVGIGTDTQYF	TGTGCCAGCAGCGTAGGAATAGGCACAGATACGCAGTATTTT
TRBV6-5	TRBD1	TRBJ1-6	few	CASSRPTTGDSPLHF	TGTGCCAGCAGTCGCCCCACAACAGGGGATTCACCCCTCCACTTT
TRBV6-5	NA	TRBJ1-3	NA	CASSGGFSGNTIYF	TGTGCCAGCAGTGGCGGATTCTCTGGAAACACCATATATTTT
TRBV5-1	NA	TRBJ1-1	NA	CASSLTVMNTEAFF	TGCGCCAGCAGCCTGACAGTGATGAACACTGAAGCTTTCTTT
TRBV4-1	NA	TRBJ1-1	NA	CASSGTQNTEAFF	TGCGCCAGCAGCGGGACACAGAACACTGAAGCTTTCTTT
TRBV5-1	TRBD2	TRBJ2-1	NA	CASSLTGRALHNEQFF	TGCGCCAGCAGCTTGACCGGGAGGGCCCTCCACAATGAGCAGTTCTTC
TRBV2	NA	TRBJ2-1	NA	CASIASSYNEQFF	TGTGCCAGTATAGCAAGCTCCTACAATGAGCAGTTCTTC
TRBV6-1	TRBD1	TRBJ2-1	few	CASTKIGQAYNEQFF	TGTGCCAGCACCAAAATTGGACAGGCGTACAATGAGCAGTTCTTC
TRBV5-6	NA	TRBJ1-1	NA	CASSLLPSTRNTEAFF	TGTGCCAGCAGCTTGCTACCCTCGACACGAAACACTGAAGCTTTCTTT
TRBV27	NA	TRBJ2-6	few	CASSYRSGANVLTF	TGTGCCAGCAGTTACAGGTCTGGGGCCAACGTCCTGACTTTC
TRBV4-2	TRBD2	TRBJ2-7	few	CASSGSSGGFTHEQYF	TGTGCCAGCAGCGGGTCTAGCGGGGGGTTTACCCACGAGCAGTACTTC